One sample yielded the 5 T cell receptor beta chains listed below, sequenced in a study of cytomegalovirus exposure and HLA in healthy donors. 13 Jbeta primers and 60 Vbeta primers were used for the PCR. Only in-frame clones appear in the TCRdb table, and some are missing; sequencing was by immunoSEQ multiplex PCR. The profile shows some 200,000 clones, 78% of them singletons. The material sequenced was PBMCs. Source of these receptors: a female donor in good health and CMV-seronegative.

This clone appeared once. CDR3 region: CASSPGTSAQETQYF. As DNA, the CDR3 is TGTGCCAGCAGTCCAGGGACTAGCGCACAAGAGACCCAGTACTTC. The chain is built from TRBV28 and TRBJ2-5; 10 nucleotides line up with TRBD2. The V and J ends lost 5 bases and 2 bases, in that order; junction bases with no gene match: 5. CDR1 and CDR2 from the germline V gene are MDHEN and SYDVKM. This CDR3 spans 15 amino acids. Complete variable domain (other parts from reference TRBV28 and TRBJ2-5): DVKVTQSSRYLVKRTGEKVFLECVQDMDHENMFWYRQDPGLGLRLIYFSYDVKMKEKGDIPEGYSVSREKKERFSLILESASTNQTSMYLCASSPGTSAQETQYFGPGTRLLVL.

The J gene is TRBJ2-1, the V gene TRBV13; D possibly corresponds to TRBD2 (6 bases). Germline V CDR1 and CDR2: PRHDT, FYEKMQ (reference sequence). Trimming removed 0 bases from V and 5 bases from J, with 14 bases in between. There are 16 residues in the CDR3. This chain's CDR3 is CASSLGFGGENNEQFF. The CDR3 bases are TGTGCCAGCAGCTTAGGCTTCGGCGGGGAAAACAATGAGCAGTTCTTC.

Here the CDR3 DNA reads TGCGCCAGCAGCCAAGGGCCCACCTATGAGCAGTTCTTC. As protein: CASSQGPTYEQFF. The chain links TRBV4-1 to TRBJ2-1; D not resolved. Trimming cost V 1 base and J 8 bases, with 9 bases left between them. CDR1 MGHRA and CDR2 YSYEKL come from the germline V gene. The CDR3 consists of 13 residues.

The chain combines TRBV27 with TRBJ1-6; TRBD1 aligns across 8 bases. The CDR3 has 14 amino acids. The V gene end was trimmed by 6 bases and the J gene end by 10 bases; junction bases not matched to a gene: 8. The germline V gene encodes CDR1 MNHEY and CDR2 SMNVEV (reference sequence). CDR3 in DNA: TGTGCCAGCAGCCTAATCAACAGGGGGTCACCCCTCCACTTT. Amino acid sequence: CASSLINRGSPLHF.

This chain joins TRBV19 and TRBJ1-1, with TRBD1 as a possible D gene (6 bases). This CDR3 is 14 amino acids long. Trimming left V 6 bases short and J 1 base short, with 12 bases between. Germline CDR1 and CDR2: LNHDA and SQIVND (reference sequence). DNA for the CDR3: TGTGCCAGTAGCGGTGACAGGCCGAACACTGAAGCTTTCTTT. This gives the protein CASSGDRPNTEAFF.